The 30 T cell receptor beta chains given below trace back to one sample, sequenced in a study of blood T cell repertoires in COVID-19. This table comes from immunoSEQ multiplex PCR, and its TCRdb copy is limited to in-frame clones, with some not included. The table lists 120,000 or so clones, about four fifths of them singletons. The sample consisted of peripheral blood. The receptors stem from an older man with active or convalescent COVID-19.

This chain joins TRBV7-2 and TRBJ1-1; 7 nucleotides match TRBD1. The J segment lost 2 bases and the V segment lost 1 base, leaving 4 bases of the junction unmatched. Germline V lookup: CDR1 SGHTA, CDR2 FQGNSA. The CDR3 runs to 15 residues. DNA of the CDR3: TGTGCCAGCAGCTTAGAAGGGACAGTCAACACTGAAGCTTTCTTT. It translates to CASSLEGTVNTEAFF.

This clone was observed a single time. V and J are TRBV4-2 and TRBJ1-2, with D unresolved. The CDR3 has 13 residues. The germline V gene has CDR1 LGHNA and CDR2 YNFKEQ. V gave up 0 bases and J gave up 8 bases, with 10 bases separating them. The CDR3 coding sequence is TGTGCCAGCAGCCAAGATTACGGGAGAGGCTACACCTTC. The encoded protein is CASSQDYGRGYTF.

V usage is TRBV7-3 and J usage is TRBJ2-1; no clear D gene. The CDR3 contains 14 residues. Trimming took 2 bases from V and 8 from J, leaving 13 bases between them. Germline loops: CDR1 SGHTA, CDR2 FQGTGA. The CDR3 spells CASSLDVSSDEQFF. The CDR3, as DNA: TGTGCCAGCAGCTTAGATGTTAGCTCGGATGAGCAGTTCTTC.

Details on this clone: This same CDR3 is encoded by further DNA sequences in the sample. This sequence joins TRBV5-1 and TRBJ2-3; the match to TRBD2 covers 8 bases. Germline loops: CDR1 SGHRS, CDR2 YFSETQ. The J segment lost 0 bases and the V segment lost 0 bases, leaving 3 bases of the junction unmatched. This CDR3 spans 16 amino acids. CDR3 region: CASSLGSGGSTDTQYF. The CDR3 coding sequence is TGCGCCAGCAGCTTGGGAAGCGGGGGTAGCACAGATACGCAGTATTTT.

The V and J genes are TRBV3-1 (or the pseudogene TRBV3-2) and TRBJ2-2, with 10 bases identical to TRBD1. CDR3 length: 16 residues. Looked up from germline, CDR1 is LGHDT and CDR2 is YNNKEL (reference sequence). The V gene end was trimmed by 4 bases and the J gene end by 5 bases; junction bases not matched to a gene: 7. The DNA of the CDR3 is TGTGCCAGCAGCCCCATCGGACAGGGGGGGACCGGGGAGCTGTTTTTT. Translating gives CASSPIGQGGTGELFF.

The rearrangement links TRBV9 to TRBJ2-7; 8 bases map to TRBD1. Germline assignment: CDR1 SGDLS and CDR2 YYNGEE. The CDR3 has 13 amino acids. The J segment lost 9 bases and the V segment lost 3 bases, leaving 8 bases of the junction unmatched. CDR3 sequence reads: CASSETDRGGQYF. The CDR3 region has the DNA TGTGCCAGCAGCGAGACCGACAGGGGAGGGCAGTACTTC.

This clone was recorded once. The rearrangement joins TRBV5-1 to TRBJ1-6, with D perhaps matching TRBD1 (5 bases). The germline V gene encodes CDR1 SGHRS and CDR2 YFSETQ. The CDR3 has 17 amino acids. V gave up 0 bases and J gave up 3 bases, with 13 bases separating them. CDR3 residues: CASSLAAGNVYNSPLHF. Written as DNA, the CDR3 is TGCGCCAGCAGCTTGGCGGCAGGGAATGTCTATAATTCACCCCTCCACTTT.

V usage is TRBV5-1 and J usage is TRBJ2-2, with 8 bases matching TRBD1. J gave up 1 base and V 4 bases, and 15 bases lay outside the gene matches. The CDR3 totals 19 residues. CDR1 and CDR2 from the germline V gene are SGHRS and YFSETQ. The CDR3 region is CASSLRGQVMSRNTGELFF. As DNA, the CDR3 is TGCGCCAGCAGCCTCCGGGGACAGGTGATGTCGCGGAACACCGGGGAGCTGTTTTTT.

The CDR3 spells CASSSRANYGYTF. Here the CDR3 DNA reads TGTGCCAGCAGCTCCAGGGCTAACTATGGCTACACCTTC. The chain couples TRBV7-8 to TRBJ1-2, with D tentatively TRBD1 (5 bases). The CDR3 has 13 residues. V shed 4 bases and J shed 0 bases, with 6 bases lying between them. The germline CDR1 and CDR2 sequences are SGHVS and FQNEAQ.

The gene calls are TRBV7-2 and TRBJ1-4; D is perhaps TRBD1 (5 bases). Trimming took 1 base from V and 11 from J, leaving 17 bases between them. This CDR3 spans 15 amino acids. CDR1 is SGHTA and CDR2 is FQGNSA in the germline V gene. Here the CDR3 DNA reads TGTGCCAGCAGCTTAGACGGGACGGGGGGGAGCAAACTGTTTTTT. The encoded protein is CASSLDGTGGSKLFF. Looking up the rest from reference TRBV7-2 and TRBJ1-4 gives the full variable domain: GAGVSQSPSNKVTEKGKDVELRCDPISGHTALYWYRQSLGQGLEFLIYFQGNSAPDKSGLPSDRFSAERTGGSVSTLTIQRTQQEDSAVYLCASSLDGTGGSKLFFGSGTQLSVL.

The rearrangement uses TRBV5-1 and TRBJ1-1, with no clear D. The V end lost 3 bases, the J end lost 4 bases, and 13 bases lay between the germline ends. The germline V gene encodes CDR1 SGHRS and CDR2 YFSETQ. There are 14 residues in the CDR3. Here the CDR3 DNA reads TGCGCCAGCAGCTCCTTCGGTGGGCTCACTGAAGCTTTCTTT. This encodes CASSSFGGLTEAFF.

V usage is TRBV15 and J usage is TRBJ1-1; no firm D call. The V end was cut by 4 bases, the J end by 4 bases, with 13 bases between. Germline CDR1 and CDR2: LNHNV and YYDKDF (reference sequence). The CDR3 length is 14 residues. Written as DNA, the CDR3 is TGTGCCACCAGCACCGCGGGAGGACCCACTGAAGCTTTCTTT. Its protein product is CATSTAGGPTEAFF. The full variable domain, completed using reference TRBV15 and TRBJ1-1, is DAMVIQNPRYQVTQFGKPVTLSCSQTLNHNVMYWYQQKSSQAPKLLFHYYDKDFNNEADTPDNFQSRRPNTSFCFLDIRSPGLGDTAMYLCATSTAGGPTEAFFGQGTRLTVV.

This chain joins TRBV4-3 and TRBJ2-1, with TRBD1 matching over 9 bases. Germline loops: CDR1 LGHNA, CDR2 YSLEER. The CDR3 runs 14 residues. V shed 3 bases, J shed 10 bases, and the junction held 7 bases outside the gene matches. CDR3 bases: TGCGCCAGCAGCCACGGACAGGGGTCGAAAGAGCAGTTCTTC. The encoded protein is CASSHGQGSKEQFF.

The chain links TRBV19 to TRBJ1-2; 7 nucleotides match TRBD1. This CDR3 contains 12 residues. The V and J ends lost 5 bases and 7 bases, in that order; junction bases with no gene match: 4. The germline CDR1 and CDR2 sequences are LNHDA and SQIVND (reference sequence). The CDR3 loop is CASSANRGGYTF. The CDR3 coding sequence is TGTGCCAGTAGTGCAAACAGGGGTGGCTACACCTTC.

The CDR3 DNA is TGTGCCAGCAGCTTGGACGGGACAGGGGCAGATACGCAGTATTTT. It encodes CASSLDGTGADTQYF. The J gene is TRBJ2-3, the V gene TRBV11-3, with TRBD1 matching over 10 bases. Trimming cost V 3 bases and J 4 bases; bases outside gene matches: 4. The CDR3 spans 15 residues. Germline CDR1 and CDR2: SGHNT and YENEEA.

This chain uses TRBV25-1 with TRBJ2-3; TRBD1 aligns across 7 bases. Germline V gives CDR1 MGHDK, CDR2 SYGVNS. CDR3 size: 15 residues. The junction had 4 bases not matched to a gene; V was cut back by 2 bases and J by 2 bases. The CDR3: CASSEGTAYTDTQYF. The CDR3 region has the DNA TGTGCCAGCAGTGAAGGGACAGCATACACAGATACGCAGTATTTT.

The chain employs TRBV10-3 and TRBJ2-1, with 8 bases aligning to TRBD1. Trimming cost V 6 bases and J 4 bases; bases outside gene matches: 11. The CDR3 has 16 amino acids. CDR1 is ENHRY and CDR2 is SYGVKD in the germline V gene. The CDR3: CAIRGTGARNYNEQFF. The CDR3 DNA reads TGTGCCATCAGGGGGACAGGAGCCCGCAATTACAATGAGCAGTTCTTC.

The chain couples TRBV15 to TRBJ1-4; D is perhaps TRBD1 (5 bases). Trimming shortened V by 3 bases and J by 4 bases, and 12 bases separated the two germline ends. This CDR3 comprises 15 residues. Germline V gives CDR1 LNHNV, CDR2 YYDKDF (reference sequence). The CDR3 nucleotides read TGTGCCACCAGCAGGGGGGGACTGATTAATGAAAAACTGTTTTTT. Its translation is CATSRGGLINEKLFF. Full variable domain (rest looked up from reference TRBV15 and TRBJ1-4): DAMVIQNPRYQVTQFGKPVTLSCSQTLNHNVMYWYQQKSSQAPKLLFHYYDKDFNNEADTPDNFQSRRPNTSFCFLDIRSPGLGDTAMYLCATSRGGLINEKLFFGSGTQLSVL.

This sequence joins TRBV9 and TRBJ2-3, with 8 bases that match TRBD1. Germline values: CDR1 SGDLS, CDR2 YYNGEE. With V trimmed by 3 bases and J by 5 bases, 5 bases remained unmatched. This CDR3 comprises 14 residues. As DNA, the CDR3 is TGTGCCAGCAGCGAGGGGACAGGAGGAGATACGCAGTATTTT. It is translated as CASSEGTGGDTQYF.

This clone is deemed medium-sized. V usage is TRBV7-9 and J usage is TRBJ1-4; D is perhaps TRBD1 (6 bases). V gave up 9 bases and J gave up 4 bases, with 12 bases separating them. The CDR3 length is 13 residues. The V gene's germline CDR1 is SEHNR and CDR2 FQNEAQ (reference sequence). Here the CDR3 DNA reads TGTGCCAGTGCGGACAGCCTTAATGAAAAACTGTTTTTT. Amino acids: CASADSLNEKLFF.

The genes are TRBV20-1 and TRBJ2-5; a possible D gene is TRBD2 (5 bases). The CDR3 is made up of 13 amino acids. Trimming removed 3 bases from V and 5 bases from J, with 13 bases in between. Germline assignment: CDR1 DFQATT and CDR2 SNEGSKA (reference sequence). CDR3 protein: CSASWVPGETQYF. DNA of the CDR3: TGCAGTGCTAGTTGGGTTCCGGGGGAGACCCAGTACTTC.

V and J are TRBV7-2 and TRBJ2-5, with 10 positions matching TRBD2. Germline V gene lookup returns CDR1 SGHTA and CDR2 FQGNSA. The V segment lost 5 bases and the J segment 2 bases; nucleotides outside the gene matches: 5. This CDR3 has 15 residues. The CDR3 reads CASSPPLAGQETQYF. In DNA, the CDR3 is TGTGCCAGCAGCCCCCCACTAGCGGGGCAAGAGACCCAGTACTTC.

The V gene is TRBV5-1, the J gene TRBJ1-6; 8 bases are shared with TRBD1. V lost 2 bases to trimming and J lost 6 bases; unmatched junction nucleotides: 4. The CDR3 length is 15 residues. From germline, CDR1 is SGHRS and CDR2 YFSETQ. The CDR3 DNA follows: TGCGCCAGCAGCTTAGGACAGGGAGTTAATTCACCCCTCCACTTT. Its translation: CASSLGQGVNSPLHF.

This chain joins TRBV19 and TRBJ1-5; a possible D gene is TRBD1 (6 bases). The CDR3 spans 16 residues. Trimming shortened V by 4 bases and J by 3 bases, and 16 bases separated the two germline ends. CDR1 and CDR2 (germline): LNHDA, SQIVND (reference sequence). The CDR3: CASSTSKHRANQPQHF. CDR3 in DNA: TGTGCCAGTAGTACCAGTAAGCACAGGGCCAATCAGCCCCAGCATTTT.

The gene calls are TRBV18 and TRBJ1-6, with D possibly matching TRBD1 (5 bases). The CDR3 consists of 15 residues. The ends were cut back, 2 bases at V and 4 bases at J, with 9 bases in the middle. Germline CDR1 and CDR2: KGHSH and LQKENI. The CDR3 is CASSPGGGYNSPLHF. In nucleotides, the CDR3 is TGTGCCAGCTCACCAGGGGGAGGATATAATTCACCCCTCCACTTT.

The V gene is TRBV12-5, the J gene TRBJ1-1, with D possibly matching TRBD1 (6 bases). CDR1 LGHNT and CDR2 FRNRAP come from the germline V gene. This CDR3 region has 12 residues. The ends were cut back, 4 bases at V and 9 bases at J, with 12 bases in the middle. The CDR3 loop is CASGWGGGQAFF. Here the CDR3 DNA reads TGTGCTAGTGGTTGGGGAGGGGGGCAAGCTTTCTTT.

CDR3 DNA sequence: TGTGCCAGGCCCCCGGGGGAGCAGTTCTTC. Its translation: CARPPGEQFF. The chain links TRBV5-3 to TRBJ2-1, with D maybe TRBD2 (5 bases). TRBV5-3 carries the ORF label, with uncertain function. V lost 8 bases to trimming and J lost 10 bases, with 10 bases between them. CDR3 length: 10 residues.

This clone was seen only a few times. CDR3 region: CASSLAAGTGNTIYF. As DNA, the CDR3 is TGCGCCAGCAGCTTGGCGGCAGGAACTGGAAACACCATATATTTT. V gene TRBV5-1 combines with J gene TRBJ1-3; no clear D. The CDR3 covers 15 residues. V lost 0 bases to trimming and J lost 2 bases, with 9 bases between them. Germline V gives CDR1 SGHRS, CDR2 YFSETQ.

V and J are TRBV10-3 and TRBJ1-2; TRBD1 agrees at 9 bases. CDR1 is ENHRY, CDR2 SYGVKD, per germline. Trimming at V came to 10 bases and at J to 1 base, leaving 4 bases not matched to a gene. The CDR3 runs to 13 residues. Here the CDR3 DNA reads TGTGCCAGTAGGGACAGGGATAACTATGGCTACACCTTC. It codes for CASRDRDNYGYTF.

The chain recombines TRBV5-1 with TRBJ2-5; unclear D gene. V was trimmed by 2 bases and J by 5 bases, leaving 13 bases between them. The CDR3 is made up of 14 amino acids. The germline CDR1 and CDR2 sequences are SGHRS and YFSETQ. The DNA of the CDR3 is TGCGCCAGCAGCTTCAACCATCTGGAGGAGACCCAGTACTTC. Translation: CASSFNHLEETQYF.